Below are 2 T cell receptor beta chains sequenced from a single sample in a study of T cell repertoires in cytomegalovirus infection. Using its own MiXCR run on the reads, TCRdb lists one record per CDR3 protein. This sample yields 85,000 to 130,000 distinct CDR3 sequences, of which under 25% are seen a single time; 35% to 50% belongs to the top ten. The sequencing sample was made of CD8+ T cells from PBMCs. The receptors shown here come from a human donor in good health (CMV status not recorded). Some clones in this sample may be carry-over from other donors' samples.

This clonotype was recorded at least ten times. The chain links TRBV7-2 to TRBJ2-1; weak D call: TRBD1 (5 bases). The CDR3 is 14 amino acids. V lost 2 bases to trimming and J lost 10 bases, with 15 bases between them. From germline, CDR1 is SGHTA and CDR2 FQGNSA. Here the CDR3 DNA reads TGTGCCAGCAGCTTACCCGGACATCCCGAGGAGCAGTTCTTC. This translates into CASSLPGHPEEQFF.

This clonotype was seen a few times. The J gene is TRBJ2-2, the V gene TRBV4-3, with D maybe TRBD1 (6 bases). Germline CDR1 reads LGHNA; CDR2 reads YSLEER. V was shortened by 4 bases and J by 2 bases, with 11 bases between the two germline ends. The CDR3 spans 15 residues. CDR3 in DNA: TGCGCCAGCAGCCCAGGGGACACTAACACCGGGGAGCTGTTTTTT. The encoded protein is CASSPGDTNTGELFF.